This TCR beta chain was sequenced for a study of blood T cell repertoires in COVID-19. Deletions cut 4 bases from V and 8 bases from J, with 12 bases between. There are 14 residues in the CDR3. Germline V CDR1 and CDR2: LNHNV, YYDKDF (reference sequence). Some clones are missing from TCRdb's copy, which holds only in-frame ones; the method was immunoSEQ multiplex PCR. The data hold 350,000 to 400,000 clones, with about 90% observed a single time. Adults between roughly 18 and 89 years of age took part from about two dozen US areas. Researchers sorted participants into cohorts using their self-reported clinical history.

The TCR sequence derives from a woman aged 25-40 years who had recovered from COVID-19. The source material was PBMCs or T cells enriched from blood (not recorded which). The chain combines TRBV15 with TRBJ1-6; tentatively, D is TRBD1 (5 bases). CDR3 in amino acids: CATSKRGMDSPLHF. DNA of the CDR3: TGTGCCACCAGCAAAAGGGGAATGGATTCACCCCTCCACTTT.